This record covers a single TCR beta chain. Its antigen is still unknown. This sample is drawn from a study of identical twins. Whole-study findings and limits: Among monozygotic twins, out-of-frame TCR alpha sharing exceeded what models predicted. Beta out-of-frame sequences showed weaker excess sharing between twins.

V dropped 0 bases and J dropped 2 bases, with 21 bases sitting between them. There are 18 residues in the CDR3. Germline loops: CDR1 SGDLS, CDR2 YYNGEE. Using its own MiXCR run on the 5' RACE reads, TCRdb lists one record per CDR3 protein. The data show 1.5 million to 2 million distinct CDR3 sequences, under 35% seen once. Sequencing was done on a sample of cord blood. The clonotype originates from a newborn girl in good health. The chain employs TRBV9 and TRBJ2-7; D is possibly TRBD1 (6 bases). The CDR3 DNA sequence: TGTGCCAGCAGCGTAGGAAGTAGTGGTGGCAGGGGAGCCTACGAGCAGTACTTC. Protein product: CASSVGSSGGRGAYEQYF.